What follows describes a single T cell receptor (beta chain). The germline V gene has CDR1 DFQATT and CDR2 SNEGSKA (reference sequence). Trimming shortened V by 2 bases and J by 8 bases, and 9 bases separated the two germline ends. This CDR3 region has 11 residues. The data stem from a study of blood T cell repertoires in COVID-19. The overall study: The United States, Italy and Spain provided the acute and convalescent COVID-19 samples. T cells, B-cell-depleted T cells, or PBMCs provided the cDNA or gDNA that served as material.

Authors' data handling: Researchers report that nucleated cell counts were estimated from reference gene primer amplification. Using immunoSEQ multiplex PCR, the repertoire was profiled, and TCRdb retains in-frame clones only, with some absent. The DNA gave D and trimming, while V, J and clone size come from that table. The sample includes some 180,000 clones, about nine tenths of them seen just once. This TCR derives from a man over 45 with acute or convalescent COVID-19. The sequenced material came from peripheral blood. This chain uses TRBV20-1 with TRBJ2-5, with D possibly being TRBD2 (5 bases). CDR3 DNA sequence: TGCAGTGCTAGAAGTCGGGGAACCCAGTACTTC. Translation: CSARSRGTQYF.